A selection of T cell receptor beta chains follows, all from one sample in a study of CD8+CD57+ T cells in acquired aplastic anemia. TCRdb called the reads again in MiXCR, with one record for every CDR3 protein. The sample lists a few hundred thousand distinct CDR3 sequences, around 50% occurring once. Material: sorted CD4+, CD8+, or CD8+CD57+ T cells (not recorded which) from PBMCs. The source is a human donor with aplastic anemia. CDR3s include the opening cysteine and the closing phenylalanine or tryptophan. A D gene is named only where the DNA matches it firmly. Clone size is stated in some rows and not others, as once, few, many or a class when expanded.

d_call,v_call,j_call,clone_size,cdr3_nt,cdr3_aa
NA,TRBV2,TRBJ1-1,NA,TGTGCCAGCAGTGAAGGGGCGGGTGAGGCTTTCTTT,CASSEGAGEAFF
TRBD1,TRBV6-5,TRBJ2-1,NA,TGTGCCAGCAGCTTTCGGACAGGGGGCCATGAGCAGTTCTTC,CASSFRTGGHEQFF
NA,TRBV5-1,TRBJ2-3,many,TGCGCCAGCAGCTCGACAGTGGGCGGCACAGATACGCAGTATTTT,CASSSTVGGTDTQYF
NA,TRBV10-1,TRBJ2-2,many,TGCGCCAGCAGTGGACGAAACACCGGGGAGCTGTTTTTT,CASSGRNTGELFF
NA,TRBV7-9,TRBJ1-5,NA,TGTGCCAGCAGCCTTACGGGGGGGCATAATCAGCCCCAGCATTTT,CASSLTGGHNQPQHF
NA,TRBV5-8,TRBJ1-4,many,TGTGCCAGCAGCGTCGGGGGGGATAATGAAAAACTGTTTTTT,CASSVGGDNEKLFF
NA,TRBV24-1,TRBJ2-5,NA,TGTGCCACCACAGGGGATTCAGAGACCCAGTACTTC,CATTGDSETQYF
NA,TRBV2,TRBJ1-2,few,TGTGCCACCAGTGATCGGTTTGGGTATGGCTACACCTTC,CATSDRFGYGYTF
NA,TRBV20-1,TRBJ1-1,NA,TGCAGTGCTAGAGACCCTCCCTCACCTGAAGCTTTCTTT,CSARDPPSPEAFF
TRBD1,TRBV10-3,TRBJ1-2,many,TGTGCCATCAGTGAAGGGACAGGGAATGGCTACACCTTC,CAISEGTGNGYTF
TRBD2,TRBV20-1,TRBJ2-2,NA,TGCAGTGCTAGGGGGGGGAGAGAAGCGAACGCCGGGGAGCTGTTTTTT,CSARGGREANAGELFF
TRBD1,TRBV5-1,TRBJ2-7,NA,TGCGCCAGCAGCTTGCAGGGACAGGGAGTCTACGAGCAGTACTTC,CASSLQGQGVYEQYF
NA,TRBV5-8,TRBJ1-2,many,TGTGCCAGCAGCTCGGACGGACGCTATGGCTACACCTTC,CASSSDGRYGYTF
NA,TRBV12-3/TRBV12-4,TRBJ1-4,NA,TGTGCCAGCAGACAGTGGAATGAAAAACTGTTTTTT,CASRQWNEKLFF
TRBD2,TRBV20-1,TRBJ2-5,many,TGCAGTGCTAGAGGAGGACTAGCGGGGGGGTCCATACAAGAGACCCAGTACTTC,CSARGGLAGGSIQETQYF
TRBD1,TRBV5-1,TRBJ1-2,few,TGCGCCAGCAGCTTGGCCGGGACAGAGACTTATGGCTACACCTTC,CASSLAGTETYGYTF
NA,TRBV6-5,TRBJ1-2,few,TGTGCCAGCAGTTACCTCGGACAGTACTATGGCTACACCTTC,CASSYLGQYYGYTF
NA,TRBV5-1,TRBJ1-4,NA,TGCGCCAGCAGCTTTGAGGCAACTAATGAAAAACTGTTTTTT,CASSFEATNEKLFF
TRBD1,TRBV29-1,TRBJ2-7,NA,TGCAGCGCTGGGGACAGGGTCCTCGAGCAGTACTTC,CSAGDRVLEQYF
NA,TRBV24-1,TRBJ2-1,NA,TGTGCCACCCGGGGGCCCAGCTCCTACAATGAGCAGTTCTTC,CATRGPSSYNEQFF
TRBD1,TRBV10-1,TRBJ2-7,NA,TGTGCCAGCAGTGAAGGACAGGGTGGAACCTACGAGCAGTACTTC,CASSEGQGGTYEQYF
NA,TRBV19,TRBJ2-7,once,TGTGCCAGTAGTGGTCACCTCTCCTACGAGCAGTACTTC,CASSGHLSYEQYF
NA,TRBV7-9,TRBJ2-7,many,TGTGCCAGCAGCTGGGGTGGGGAACAGTACTTC,CASSWGGEQYF
TRBD2,TRBV19,TRBJ2-3,many,TGTGCCAGTAGTCAGACCACGCGGGGGATAGCAGATACGCAGTATTTT,CASSQTTRGIADTQYF
TRBD2,TRBV2,TRBJ2-3,many,TGTGCCAGAACCGCTTCTAGCGGGGGGGATACGCAGTATTTT,CARTASSGGDTQYF
TRBD1,TRBV5-4,TRBJ2-7,many,TGTGCCAGCAGCTTGGCGGCACAGGGGGCGGCATGGATGGACGAGCAGTACTTC,CASSLAAQGAAWMDEQYF
NA,TRBV4-1,TRBJ2-2,NA,TGCGCCAGCAGCACGCCCCTGGGGGATCCTAAGAACACCGGGGAGCTGTTTTTT,CASSTPLGDPKNTGELFF
TRBD1,TRBV5-8,TRBJ2-1,many,TGTGCCAGCAGCTCCGACAGGGGGCTTGAGCAGTTCTTC,CASSSDRGLEQFF
NA,TRBV19,TRBJ1-4,many,TGTGCCAGTAGTTCCCGGACAGTTAGCGCGGAAAAACTGTTTTTT,CASSSRTVSAEKLFF
NA,TRBV19,TRBJ2-7,NA,TGTGCCAGTAGTAGGACTGGAACCTACGAGCAGTACTTC,CASSRTGTYEQYF
NA,TRBV19,TRBJ1-2,NA,TGTGCCAGTAGTCCCCAAGCGGTGGTCGCGGCCTATGGCTACACCTTC,CASSPQAVVAAYGYTF
TRBD1,TRBV10-2,TRBJ1-1,NA,TGCGCCAGCTGCCACACAGGGGGGAACACTGAAGCTTTCTTT,CASCHTGGNTEAFF